This T cell receptor beta chain is drawn from a study of pediatric ulcerative colitis. Produced via immunoSEQ multiplex PCR; TCRdb's table is partial and in-frame only. Counted here are fewer than 15,000 clones, around 89% occurring once; the ten biggest clones make up 0.75% to 1%. Germline CDR1 MNHNS, CDR2 SASEGT. Germline trimming cut 6 bases from V and 4 bases from J; bases unmatched to any gene: 10. The CDR3 is 15 amino acids. This clonotype was obtained from a boy aged 5-17 years with moderate ulcerative colitis. Sample: blood. The chain combines TRBV6-1 with TRBJ2-5; 8 bases fit TRBD1. The CDR3 sequence: CASSPIGQGVETQYF. Written as DNA, the CDR3 is TGTGCCAGCAGCCCAATCGGACAGGGTGTAGAGACCCAGTACTTC.